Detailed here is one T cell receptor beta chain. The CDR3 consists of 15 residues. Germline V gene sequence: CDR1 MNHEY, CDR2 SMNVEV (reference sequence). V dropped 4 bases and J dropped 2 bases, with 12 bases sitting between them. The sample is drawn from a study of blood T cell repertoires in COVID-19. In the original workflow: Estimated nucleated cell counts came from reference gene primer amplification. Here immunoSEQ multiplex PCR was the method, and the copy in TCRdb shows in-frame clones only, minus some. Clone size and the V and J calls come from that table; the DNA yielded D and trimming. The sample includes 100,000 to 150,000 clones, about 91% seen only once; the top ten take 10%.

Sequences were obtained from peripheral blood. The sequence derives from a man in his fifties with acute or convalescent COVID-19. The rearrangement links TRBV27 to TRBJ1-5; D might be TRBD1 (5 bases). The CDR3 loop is CASSYSRVGNQPQHF. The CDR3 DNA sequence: TGTGCCAGCAGTTATAGCAGGGTCGGCAATCAGCCCCAGCATTTT.